The 31 T cell receptor beta chains reported below all come from one sample, sequenced in a study of glioma-infiltrating T cells after dendritic cell vaccination. Generated by immunoSEQ multiplex PCR, the TCRdb table keeps only in-frame clones and is missing some. The sample carries roughly 62,000 clones, about 80% recorded once. Time point here: after dendritic cell vaccination, including at tumor progression/relapse. Material: blood, obtained after dendritic cell vaccination. All receptors come from a human donor with glioblastoma.

The V call is TRBV7-9, the J call TRBJ1-1, with 9 bases lining up with TRBD1. This CDR3 is built from 16 residues. From germline, CDR1 is SEHNR and CDR2 FQNEAQ (reference sequence). V trimming: 4 bases; J trimming: 6 bases; junction bases outside the gene matches: 12. CDR3 protein: CASSSGDRVVYAEAFF. The DNA of the CDR3 is TGTGCCAGCAGCTCAGGGGACAGGGTGGTATATGCTGAAGCTTTCTTT.

The chain carries TRBV12-2 and TRBJ1-1. TRBV12-2 is a pseudogene segment. This CDR3 region has 10 residues. DNA of the CDR3: TGTGCAAGTCGCTTATCCCTTGCTTTCTTT. Its translation: CASRLSLAFF.

This rearrangement joins TRBV25-1 to TRBJ1-6, with a weak D call TRBD1 (5 bases). CDR3 length: 14 amino acids. The V and J ends lost 3 bases and 9 bases respectively, with 12 bases between them. Germline-derived CDR1 and CDR2 are MGHDK and SYGVNS. The CDR3 bases are TGTGCCAGCAGTGAGAAGGGGAAAGGTTCACCCCTCCACTTT. This sequence encodes CASSEKGKGSPLHF. Filled out from reference TRBV25-1 and TRBJ1-6, the complete variable domain reads EADIYQTPRYLVIGTGKKITLECSQTMGHDKMYWYQQDPGMELHLIHYSYGVNSTEKGDLSSESTVSRIRTEHFPLTLESARPSHTSQYLCASSEKGKGSPLHFGNGTRLTVT.

The chain combines TRBV7-9 with TRBJ1-5; 11 bases fit TRBD1. V dropped 5 bases and J dropped 5; count of bases not matched to a gene: 8. Germline CDR1 SEHNR, CDR2 FQNEAQ (reference sequence). The CDR3 loop spans 16 amino acids. CDR3 DNA sequence: TGTGCCAGCAGCCCCGGGACAGGGGGTCGAGATCAGCCCCAGCATTTT. It is translated as CASSPGTGGRDQPQHF.

The chain uses TRBV10-1 and TRBJ2-3, with 7 bases that match TRBD1. The germline V gene encodes CDR1 WNHNN and CDR2 SYGVQD (reference sequence). The CDR3 contains 14 residues. V lost 8 bases and J lost 6; bases outside the gene matches: 11. Written as DNA, the CDR3 is TGCGCCAGCGCAAGGACAGGTGCGTCGGATACGCAGTATTTT. This encodes CASARTGASDTQYF.

The chain combines TRBV7-9 with TRBJ1-1; D not certain. With 1 base removed from V and 1 base from J, the gap between germline ends came to 7 bases. The CDR3 sequence is 14 residues long. Germline V gene lookup returns CDR1 SEHNR and CDR2 FQNEAQ (reference sequence). CDR3 residues: CASSLEAGNTEAFF. The CDR3 bases are TGTGCCAGCAGCTTAGAAGCGGGGAACACTGAAGCTTTCTTT.

This clone was seen a handful of times. The chain carries TRBV4-2 and TRBJ2-7; a weak D match, TRBD1 (5 bases). CDR3 length: 15 residues. V was cut by 4 bases and J by 3 bases, with 16 bases left in between. Looked up from germline, CDR1 is LGHNA and CDR2 is YNFKEQ. The CDR3 bases are TGTGCCAGCAGCCTATCGTTGGACAACTACTACGAGCAGTACTTC. Translating gives CASSLSLDNYYEQYF.

The J gene is TRBJ2-7, the V gene TRBV18, with 9 bases that match TRBD2. Losses at the gene ends were 6 bases for V and 5 bases for J; bases not matched to a gene: 11. The CDR3 covers 15 residues. CDR1 is KGHSH and CDR2 is LQKENI in the germline V gene. CDR3 residues: CASSPNAGGPNEQYF. CDR3 DNA: TGTGCCAGCTCGCCCAATGCGGGGGGGCCCAACGAGCAGTACTTC.

This clone was picked up a small number of times. The J gene is TRBJ1-3, the V gene TRBV6-1; tentatively, D is TRBD1 (6 bases). This CDR3 is 17 amino acids long. V lost 3 bases and J lost 3, with 18 bases in between. Germline CDR1 reads MNHNS; CDR2 reads SASEGT. The CDR3 here is CASSEADRQIIGNTIYF. For the CDR3, the DNA is TGTGCCAGCAGTGAGGCGGACAGACAGATAATTGGAAACACCATATATTTT.

The genes are TRBV4-3 and TRBJ2-2, with 7 positions matching TRBD1. The CDR3 contains 15 residues. CDR1 LGHNA and CDR2 YSLEER come from the germline V gene. V was pared by 0 bases and J by 4 bases, with 2 bases of the junction left unmatched. As DNA, the CDR3 is TGCGCCAGCAGCCAAGACAGGGGGTCCACCGGGGAGCTGTTTTTT. Amino acids: CASSQDRGSTGELFF.

The rearrangement uses TRBV5-5 and TRBJ1-5, with no clear D. V lost 1 base, J lost 0 bases, and 11 bases lay in between. The CDR3 runs 16 residues. Per the germline V gene, CDR1 is SGHKS and CDR2 is YYEKEE (reference sequence). CDR3 amino acids: CASSLRADYSNQPQHF. DNA for the CDR3: TGTGCCAGCAGCTTGAGGGCAGACTATAGCAATCAGCCCCAGCATTTT.

J is TRBJ1-5 and V is TRBV6-1; TRBD1 might be the D (5 bases). CDR3 length: 13 amino acids. Germline-derived CDR1 and CDR2 are MNHNS and SASEGT. The V gene lost 0 bases and the J gene lost 9 bases, with 9 bases spanning the gap. DNA for the CDR3: TGTGCCAGCAGTGAAGCAGCGGGGGTGCCCCAGCATTTT. It codes for CASSEAAGVPQHF.

V and J are TRBV15 and TRBJ2-2; no firm D call. There are 13 residues in the CDR3. CDR1 and CDR2 from the germline V gene are LNHNV and YYDKDF (reference sequence). The V end lost 5 bases, the J end lost 6 bases, and 10 bases lay between the germline ends. In nucleotides, the CDR3 is TGTGCCACCAGCGTACGCGCTTCCGGGGAGCTGTTTTTT. This translates into CATSVRASGELFF.

This rearrangement joins TRBV12-5 to TRBJ1-1, with D possibly matching TRBD1 (6 bases). Germline loops: CDR1 LGHNT, CDR2 FRNRAP. V dropped 2 bases and J dropped 6 bases, with 16 bases sitting between them. This CDR3 has 15 amino acids. Written as DNA, the CDR3 is TGTGCTAGTGGTTTGTACCCGACAGGCTACTCTGAAGCTTTCTTT. This encodes CASGLYPTGYSEAFF.

The chain combines TRBV29-1 with TRBJ2-3; possibly TRBD2 for D (6 bases). The V and J ends lost 1 base and 2 bases respectively, with 16 bases between them. Germline CDR1 is SQVTM and CDR2 is ANQGSEA. There are 16 residues in the CDR3. This chain's CDR3 is CSVEGDGGMVTDTQYF. The CDR3 DNA reads TGCAGCGTTGAAGGGGACGGCGGGATGGTCACAGATACGCAGTATTTT.

This chain uses TRBV5-1 with TRBJ1-1; D is possibly TRBD1 (5 bases). V lost 0 bases, J lost 3 bases, and 12 bases lay in between. There are 15 residues in the CDR3. Germline loops: CDR1 SGHRS, CDR2 YFSETQ. This CDR3 reads CASSLDRFGDTEAFF. The CDR3 DNA follows: TGCGCCAGCAGCTTGGACAGGTTTGGGGACACTGAAGCTTTCTTT.

This clone was observed once. CDR3: CASRASGGYREQFF. In DNA, the CDR3 is TGTGCCAGCAGAGCTAGCGGGGGGTACCGTGAGCAGTTCTTC. The V and J genes are TRBV6-1 and TRBJ2-1, with TRBD2 identical over 11 bases. The CDR3 is 14 residues long. CDR1 MNHNS and CDR2 SASEGT come from the germline V gene. The trim removed 6 bases at V and 9 bases at J, leaving 7 bases unmatched.

The chain uses TRBV23-1 and TRBJ1-5, with TRBD1 as a possible D gene (5 bases). TRBV23-1 is an ORF; its function is uncertain. V lost 10 bases, J lost 0 bases, and 19 bases lay in between. CDR3 length equals 16 residues. The DNA of the CDR3 is TGCGCCATCTCACTGACTGGGGGGTATAGCAATCAGCCCCAGCATTTT. Protein: CAISLTGGYSNQPQHF.

V usage is TRBV27 and J usage is TRBJ2-7, with TRBD1 matching over 8 bases. The CDR3 totals 15 residues. V was pared by 5 bases and J by 3 bases, with 9 bases of the junction left unmatched. Per germline, CDR1 MNHEY and CDR2 SMNVEV (reference sequence). CDR3 DNA: TGTGCCAGCAGTACAAGGACAGGGCCTCACTACGAGCAGTACTTC. Its protein product is CASSTRTGPHYEQYF.

The chain uses TRBV27 and TRBJ1-4; D gene unclear. This CDR3 spans 14 amino acids. The germline CDR1 and CDR2 sequences are MNHEY and SMNVEV (reference sequence). V lost 0 bases, J lost 3 bases, and 5 bases lay in between. DNA of the CDR3: TGTGCCAGCAGTTTATCACAGTCTAATGAAAAACTGTTTTTT. This gives the protein CASSLSQSNEKLFF.

This chain uses TRBV18 with TRBJ2-2; 10 bases are shared with TRBD1. The germline V gene has CDR1 KGHSH and CDR2 LQKENI. The V segment lost 3 bases and the J segment 2 bases; nucleotides outside the gene matches: 9. This CDR3 region has 18 residues. The CDR3 bases are TGTGCCAGCTCACCCGGGACAGGGGATCCGGCCAACACCGGGGAGCTGTTTTTT. Translated, it gives CASSPGTGDPANTGELFF.

This clone turned up a few times. The V call is TRBV4-2, the J call TRBJ1-5; 7 bases match TRBD1. With 10 bases clipped from V and 3 bases from J, the junction kept 6 bases outside the gene matches. The CDR3 is made up of 13 amino acids. Germline assignment: CDR1 LGHNA and CDR2 YNFKEQ. The chain's CDR3 is CATSGGSNQPQHF. The DNA of the CDR3 is TGTGCCACCTCAGGGGGGTCCAATCAGCCCCAGCATTTT.

V is TRBV5-1 and J is TRBJ2-3; 7 nucleotides match TRBD2. This CDR3 is 15 amino acids long. Germline assignment: CDR1 SGHRS and CDR2 YFSETQ. Trimming cost V 7 bases and J 4 bases; bases outside gene matches: 12. This CDR3 is CASLPSGGGADTQYF. The CDR3 nucleotides read TGCGCCAGCCTGCCGTCGGGGGGTGGCGCAGATACGCAGTATTTT.

V is TRBV5-4 and J is TRBJ2-7, with a tentative D call TRBD1 (5 bases). The V end lost 5 bases, the J end lost 7 bases, and 16 bases lay between the germline ends. This CDR3 contains 13 residues. Germline V CDR1 and CDR2: SGHNT, YYREEE (reference sequence). Here the CDR3 reads CASSLRGYREQYF. The CDR3 DNA reads TGTGCCAGCAGTCTTAGGGGTTATAGGGAGCAGTACTTC.

The genes are TRBV6-1 and TRBJ1-1; 9 bases agree with TRBD1. V shed 2 bases and J 6 bases; nucleotides not matched to a gene: 4. CDR1 is MNHNS and CDR2 is SASEGT in the germline V gene. The CDR3 has 14 amino acids. DNA for the CDR3: TGTGCCAGCAGTGAAAGGGGACAGGGCCCTGAAGCTTTCTTT. Residues: CASSERGQGPEAFF.

The V and J genes are TRBV13 and TRBJ1-3, with 8 nucleotides matching TRBD1. The CDR3 has 15 residues. From germline, CDR1 is PRHDT and CDR2 FYEKMQ (reference sequence). With V trimmed by 3 bases and J by 2 bases, 3 bases remained unmatched. The CDR3 sequence: CASSLGRGPGNTIYF. For the CDR3, the DNA is TGTGCCAGCAGCTTGGGCAGGGGGCCTGGAAACACCATATATTTT.

This chain uses TRBV30 with TRBJ1-2; 9 bases agree with TRBD1. This CDR3 is built from 14 residues. V shed 2 bases, J shed 8 bases, and the junction held 9 bases outside the gene matches. CDR1 and CDR2 from the germline V gene are GTSNPN and SVGIG (reference sequence). This CDR3 is CAWSSNRGRRGYTF. The CDR3 DNA follows: TGTGCCTGGAGTTCCAACAGGGGGCGTAGGGGCTACACCTTC.

The V call is TRBV9, the J call TRBJ2-7; 9 bases match TRBD1. Germline-derived CDR1 and CDR2 are SGDLS and YYNGEE. This CDR3 is built from 15 residues. V lost 4 bases to trimming and J lost 2 bases; unmatched junction nucleotides: 7. Written as DNA, the CDR3 is TGTGCCAGCAGCCAGGGGAACAGGGGGCCCTACGAGCAGTACTTC. Its protein is CASSQGNRGPYEQYF.

V and J are TRBV5-1 and TRBJ2-1; TRBD1 might be the D (5 bases). This CDR3 is 14 amino acids long. The germline gives CDR1 SGHRS, CDR2 YFSETQ. V was cut by 5 bases and J by 3 bases, with 12 bases left in between. CDR3 in DNA: TGCGCCAGCAGTGAAGGACAAAACTACAATGAGCAGTTCTTC. It yields the protein CASSEGQNYNEQFF.

J is TRBJ1-3 and V is TRBV4-3; D call uncertain. In germline, CDR1 is LGHNA, CDR2 YSLEER. V was cut by 0 bases and J by 1 base, with 7 bases left in between. The CDR3 totals 15 residues. The chain's CDR3 is CASSQDPGSGNTIYF. The CDR3 region has the DNA TGCGCCAGCAGCCAAGACCCAGGATCTGGAAACACCATATATTTT.

The chain combines TRBV13 with TRBJ2-4, with TRBD1 identical over 10 bases. The CDR3 covers 17 residues. V was clipped by 6 bases and J by 1 base; unmatched bases: 9. The germline V gene encodes CDR1 PRHDT and CDR2 FYEKMQ (reference sequence). CDR3: CASRTLDRGYAKNIQYF. CDR3 sequence (DNA): TGTGCCAGCAGGACCTTGGACAGGGGGTATGCCAAAAACATTCAGTACTTC.